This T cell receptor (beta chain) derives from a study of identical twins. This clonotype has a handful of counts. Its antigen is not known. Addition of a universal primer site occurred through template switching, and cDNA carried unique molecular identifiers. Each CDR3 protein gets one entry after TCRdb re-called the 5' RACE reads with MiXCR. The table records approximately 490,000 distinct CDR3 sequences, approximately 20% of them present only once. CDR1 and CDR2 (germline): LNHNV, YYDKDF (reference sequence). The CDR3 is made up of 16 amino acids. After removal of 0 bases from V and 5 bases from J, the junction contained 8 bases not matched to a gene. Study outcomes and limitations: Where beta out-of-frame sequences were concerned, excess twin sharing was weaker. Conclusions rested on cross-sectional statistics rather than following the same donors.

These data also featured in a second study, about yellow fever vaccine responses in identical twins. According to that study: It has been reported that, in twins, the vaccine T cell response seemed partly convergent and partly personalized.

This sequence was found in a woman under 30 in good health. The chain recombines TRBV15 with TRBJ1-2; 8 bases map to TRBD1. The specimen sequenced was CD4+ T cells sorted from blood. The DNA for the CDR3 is TGTGCCACCAGCAGAGATAGGGGGAGACAGGGGTATGGCTACACCTTC. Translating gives CATSRDRGRQGYGYTF.